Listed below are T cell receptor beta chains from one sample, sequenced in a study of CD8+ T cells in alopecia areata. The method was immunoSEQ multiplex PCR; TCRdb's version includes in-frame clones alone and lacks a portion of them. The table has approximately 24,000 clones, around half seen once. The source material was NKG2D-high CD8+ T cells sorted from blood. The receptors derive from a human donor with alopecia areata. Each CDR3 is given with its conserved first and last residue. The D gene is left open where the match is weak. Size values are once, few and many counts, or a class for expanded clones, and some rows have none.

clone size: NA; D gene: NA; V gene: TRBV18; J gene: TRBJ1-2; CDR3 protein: CASSGVRDGSDGYTF; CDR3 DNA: TGTGCCAGCTCCGGGGTCAGAGACGGTTCTGATGGCTACACCTTC
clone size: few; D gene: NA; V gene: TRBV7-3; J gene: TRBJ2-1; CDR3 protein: CASSPRPLDGQFF; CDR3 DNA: TGTGCCAGCAGCCCAAGGCCCCTAGACGGGCAGTTCTTC
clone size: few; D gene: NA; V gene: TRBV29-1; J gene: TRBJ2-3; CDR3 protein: CSVSSDRGQSDTQYF; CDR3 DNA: TGCAGCGTTAGTAGCGATCGGGGGCAATCAGATACGCAGTATTTT
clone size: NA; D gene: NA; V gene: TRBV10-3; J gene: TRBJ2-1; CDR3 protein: CAISVPPQGRTYNEQFF; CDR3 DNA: TGTGCCATCAGTGTCCCCCCGCAGGGGAGGACCTACAATGAGCAGTTCTTC
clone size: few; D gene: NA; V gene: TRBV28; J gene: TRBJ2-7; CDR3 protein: CASSLEDSSGEQYF; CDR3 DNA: TGTGCCAGCAGTTTAGAGGACAGCTCAGGCGAGCAGTACTTC
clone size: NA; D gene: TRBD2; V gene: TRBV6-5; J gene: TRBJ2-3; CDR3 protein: CASRADSGTTDTQYF; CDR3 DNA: TGTGCCAGCAGGGCGGATAGCGGGACCACAGATACGCAGTATTTT
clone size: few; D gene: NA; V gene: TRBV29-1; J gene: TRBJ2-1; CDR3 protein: CSVEDKSEPNNEQFF; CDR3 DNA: TGCAGCGTTGAAGATAAGAGTGAGCCAAACAATGAGCAGTTCTTC
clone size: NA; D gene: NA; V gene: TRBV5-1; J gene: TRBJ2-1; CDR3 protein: CASSSGTNEQFF; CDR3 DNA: TGCGCCAGCAGTTCCGGCACCAATGAGCAGTTCTTC
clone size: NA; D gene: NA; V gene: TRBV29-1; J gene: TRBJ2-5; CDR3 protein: CSVVGYQETQYF; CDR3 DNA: TGCAGCGTTGTGGGGTACCAAGAGACCCAGTACTTC
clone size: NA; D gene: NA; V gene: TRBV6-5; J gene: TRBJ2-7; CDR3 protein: CASSYGRSNEQYF; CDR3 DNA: TGTGCCAGCAGTTACGGGAGGAGTAACGAGCAGTACTTC
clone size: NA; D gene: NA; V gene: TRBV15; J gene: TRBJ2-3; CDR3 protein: CATSRGGATTDTQYF; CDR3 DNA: TGTGCCACCAGCAGAGGGGGGGCGACCACAGATACGCAGTATTTT
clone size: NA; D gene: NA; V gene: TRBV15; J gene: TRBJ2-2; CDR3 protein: CATSRDRASTGELFF; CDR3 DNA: TGTGCCACCAGCAGAGATCGTGCTAGCACCGGGGAGCTGTTTTTT
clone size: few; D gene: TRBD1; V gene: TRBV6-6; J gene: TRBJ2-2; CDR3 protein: CASIAGQGASGELFF; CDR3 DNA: TGTGCCAGCATCGCGGGACAGGGGGCATCCGGGGAGCTGTTTTTT
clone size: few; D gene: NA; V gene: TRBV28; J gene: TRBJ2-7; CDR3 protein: CASQSRGGRGEQYF; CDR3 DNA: TGTGCCAGCCAAAGCAGGGGGGGCCGAGGCGAGCAGTACTTC
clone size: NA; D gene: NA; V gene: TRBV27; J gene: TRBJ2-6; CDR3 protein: CASTRTLGANVLTF; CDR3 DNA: TGTGCCAGTACCCGTACCCTCGGGGCCAACGTCCTGACTTTC
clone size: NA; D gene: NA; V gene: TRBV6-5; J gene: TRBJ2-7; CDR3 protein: CASSDSPGNEQYF; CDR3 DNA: TGTGCCAGCAGTGACTCCCCAGGGAACGAGCAGTACTTC
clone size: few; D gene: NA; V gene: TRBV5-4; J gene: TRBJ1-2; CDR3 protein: CASTPGQLYGYTF; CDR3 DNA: TGTGCCAGCACCCCCGGACAGCTCTATGGCTACACCTTC
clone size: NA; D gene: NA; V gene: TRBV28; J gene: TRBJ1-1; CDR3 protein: CASSLTGENTEAFF; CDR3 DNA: TGTGCCAGCAGTTTAACGGGGGAGAACACTGAAGCTTTCTTT
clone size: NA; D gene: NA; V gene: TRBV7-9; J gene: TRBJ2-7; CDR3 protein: CASSLGGTPHEQYF; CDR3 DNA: TGTGCCAGCAGCTTAGGTGGGACCCCCCACGAGCAGTACTTC
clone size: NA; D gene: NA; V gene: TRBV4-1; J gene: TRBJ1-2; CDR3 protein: CASSQPGKEDTYGYTF; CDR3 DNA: TGCGCCAGCAGCCAACCTGGGAAGGAAGACACATATGGCTACACCTTC
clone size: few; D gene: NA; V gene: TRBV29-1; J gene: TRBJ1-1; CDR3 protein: CSVDRWEAFF; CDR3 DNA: TGCAGCGTTGACCGGTGGGAAGCTTTCTTT
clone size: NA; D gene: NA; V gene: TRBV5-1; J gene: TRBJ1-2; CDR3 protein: CASSLAQAPPWGYTF; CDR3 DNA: TGCGCCAGCAGCTTGGCCCAGGCGCCTCCTTGGGGCTACACCTTC
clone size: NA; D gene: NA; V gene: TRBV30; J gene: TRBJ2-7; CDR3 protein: CAWSVLVNEPFYEQYF; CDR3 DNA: TGTGCCTGGAGTGTGTTGGTGAACGAACCCTTCTACGAGCAGTACTTC
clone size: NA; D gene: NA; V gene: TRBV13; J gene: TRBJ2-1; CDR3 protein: CASSPIHDGITNEQFF; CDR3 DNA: TGTGCCAGCAGCCCGATCCATGACGGGATTACGAATGAGCAGTTCTTC
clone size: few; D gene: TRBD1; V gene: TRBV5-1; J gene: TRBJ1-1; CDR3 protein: CASSLTGKWDTEAFF; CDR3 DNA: TGCGCCAGCAGCCTGACAGGGAAGTGGGACACTGAAGCTTTCTTT
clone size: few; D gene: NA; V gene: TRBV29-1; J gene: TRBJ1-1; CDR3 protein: CSAGSNAGEAFF; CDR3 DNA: TGCAGCGCAGGGTCAAACGCGGGTGAAGCTTTCTTT
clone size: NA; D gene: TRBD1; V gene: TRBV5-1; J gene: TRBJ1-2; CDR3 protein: CASSLVFIRTGDDGYTF; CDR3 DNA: TGCGCCAGCAGCTTGGTTTTTATTCGGACAGGGGACGATGGCTACACCTTC
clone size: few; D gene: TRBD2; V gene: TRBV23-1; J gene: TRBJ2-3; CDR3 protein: CASSHIGSGSFTDTQYF; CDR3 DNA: TGCGCCAGCAGTCACATCGGTAGCGGGAGCTTCACAGATACGCAGTATTTT
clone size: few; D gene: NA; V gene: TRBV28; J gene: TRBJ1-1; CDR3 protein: CASSLPGNEAFF; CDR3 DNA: TGTGCCAGCAGTTTGCCCGGGAATGAAGCTTTCTTT
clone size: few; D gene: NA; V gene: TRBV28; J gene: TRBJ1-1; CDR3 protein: CASSLNRPVDTEAFF; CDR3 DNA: TGTGCCAGCAGTTTAAACCGACCGGTGGACACTGAAGCTTTCTTT
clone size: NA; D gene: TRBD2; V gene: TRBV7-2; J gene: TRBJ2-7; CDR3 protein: CASSQTSGRYYEQYF; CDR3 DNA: TGTGCCAGCAGCCAGACTAGCGGGAGGTATTACGAGCAGTACTTC
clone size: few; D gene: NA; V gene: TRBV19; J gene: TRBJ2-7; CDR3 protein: CASSIGVEQYF; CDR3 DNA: TGTGCCAGTAGTATCGGGGTCGAGCAGTACTTC
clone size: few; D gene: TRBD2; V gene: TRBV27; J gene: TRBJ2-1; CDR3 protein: CASSITSGSYGDEQFF; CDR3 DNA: TGTGCCAGCAGTATTACTAGCGGGAGCTACGGGGATGAGCAGTTCTTC
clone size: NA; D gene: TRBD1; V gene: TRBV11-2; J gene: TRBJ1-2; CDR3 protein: CASSTNRGNYGYTF; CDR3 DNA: TGTGCCAGCAGCACCAACAGGGGAAACTATGGCTACACCTTC
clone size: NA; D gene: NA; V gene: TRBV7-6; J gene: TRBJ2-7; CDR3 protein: CASSSTEAGREQYF; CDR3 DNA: TGTGCCAGCAGCTCCACAGAGGCCGGACGCGAGCAGTACTTC
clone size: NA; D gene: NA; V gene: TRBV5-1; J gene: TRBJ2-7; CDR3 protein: CASSLDNEQYF; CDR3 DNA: TGCGCCAGCAGCTTGGATAACGAGCAGTACTTC
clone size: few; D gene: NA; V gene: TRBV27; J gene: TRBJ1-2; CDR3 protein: CASSVAGGGYGYTF; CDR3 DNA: TGTGCCAGCAGTGTCGCGGGGGGCGGGTATGGCTACACCTTC
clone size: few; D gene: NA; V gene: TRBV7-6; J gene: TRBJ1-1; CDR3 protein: CASSLVMGNTEAFF; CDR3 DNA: TGTGCCAGCAGCTTAGTTATGGGGAACACTGAAGCTTTCTTT
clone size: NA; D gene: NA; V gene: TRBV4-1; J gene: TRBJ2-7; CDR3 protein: CASSEGRRSSYEQYF; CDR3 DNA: TGCGCCAGCAGCGAGGGAAGGCGGAGCTCCTACGAGCAGTACTTC
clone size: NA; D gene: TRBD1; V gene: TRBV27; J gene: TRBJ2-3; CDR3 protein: CASSLLTGAEADTQYF; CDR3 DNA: TGTGCCAGCAGTCTACTGACAGGGGCAGAAGCAGATACGCAGTATTTT
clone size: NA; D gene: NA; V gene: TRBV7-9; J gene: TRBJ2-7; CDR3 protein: CASSFPPGAYEQYF; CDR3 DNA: TGTGCCAGCAGCTTCCCCCCGGGAGCCTACGAGCAGTACTTC
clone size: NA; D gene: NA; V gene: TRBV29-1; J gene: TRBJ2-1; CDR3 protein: CSVELRDYEQFF; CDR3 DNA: TGCAGCGTTGAATTAAGGGACTATGAGCAGTTCTTC
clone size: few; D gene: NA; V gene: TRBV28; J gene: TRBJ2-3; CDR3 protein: CASNSGAARTDTQYF; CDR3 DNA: TGTGCCAGCAACTCAGGCGCGGCCCGCACAGATACGCAGTATTTT
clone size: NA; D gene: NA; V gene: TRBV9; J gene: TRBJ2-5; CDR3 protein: CASSDGRTQETQYF; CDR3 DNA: TGTGCCAGCAGCGACGGACGTACCCAAGAGACCCAGTACTTC
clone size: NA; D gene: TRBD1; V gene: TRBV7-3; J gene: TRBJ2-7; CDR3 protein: CASSLMSGGVYEQYF; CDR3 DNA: TGTGCCAGCAGCTTAATGTCAGGGGGTGTCTACGAGCAGTACTTC
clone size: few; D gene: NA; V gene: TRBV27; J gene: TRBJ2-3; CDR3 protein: CASSAQPGRLTDTQYF; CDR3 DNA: TGTGCCAGCAGTGCACAACCGGGGCGCCTCACAGATACGCAGTATTTT
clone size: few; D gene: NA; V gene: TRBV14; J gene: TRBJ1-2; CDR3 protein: CASSLIGASYGYTF; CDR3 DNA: TGTGCCAGCAGCCTAATCGGGGCAAGTTATGGCTACACCTTC
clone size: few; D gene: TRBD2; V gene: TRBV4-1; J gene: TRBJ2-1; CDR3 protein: CASSQDGGLAGVREFF; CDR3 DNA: TGCGCCAGCAGCCAAGACGGGGGACTAGCGGGAGTCCGTGAGTTCTTC
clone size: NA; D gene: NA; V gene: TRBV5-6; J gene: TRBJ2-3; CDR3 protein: CASSFGLGGEDTQYF; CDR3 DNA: TGTGCCAGCAGCTTTGGACTAGGGGGGGAGGATACGCAGTATTTT
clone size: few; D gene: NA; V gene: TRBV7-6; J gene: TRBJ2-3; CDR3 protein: CASSPTKGADTQYF; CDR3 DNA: TGTGCCAGCAGCCCTACTAAAGGGGCAGATACGCAGTATTTT
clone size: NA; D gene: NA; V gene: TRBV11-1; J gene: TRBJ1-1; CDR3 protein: CASSLVSGIEAFF; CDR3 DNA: TGTGCCAGCAGCTTAGTCTCGGGGATTGAAGCTTTCTTT